This TCR beta chain appears in the sequencing data of a study of T cell responses to AZD1222 COVID-19 vaccine. Produced via immunoSEQ multiplex PCR; TCRdb's table is partial and in-frame only. The sample records about 110,000 clones, about 90% being singletons. The germline gives CDR1 LGHDT, CDR2 YNNKEL (reference sequence). Trimming cost V 0 bases and J 6 bases, with 15 bases left between them. There are 15 residues in the CDR3. The receptor's source is an adult in good health. Sample: peripheral blood, taken on day 0 of AZD1222 vaccination. This sequence joins TRBV3-1 (or the pseudogene TRBV3-2) and TRBJ2-7, with D maybe TRBD1 (6 bases). In DNA form, the CDR3 reads TGTGCCAGCAGCCAAGATTACAGGGTAGTCGCCGAGCAGTACTTC. Its translation: CASSQDYRVVAEQYF.